This T cell receptor beta chain was profiled in a study of Graves' ophthalmopathy and Graves' hyperthyroidism (dated by TCRdb to 2016 to 2019). With respect to the entire study: Peripheral blood was collected at initial diagnosis, prior to any treatment. The study used TCR beta repertoire signatures to distinguish Graves' ophthalmopathy from Graves' hyperthyroidism and to predict progression to ophthalmopathy. The independent validation cohort included approximately 19 hyperthyroidism patients plus 17 patients who later progressed from hyperthyroidism to ophthalmopathy. In a handful of hyperthyroidism patients, the T-cell repertoire of thyroid tissue was compared with the T-cell repertoire of blood. The approximately 95 discovery patients were divided at random into training and test sets in a 7:3 ratio. To explore V-J signatures that distinguish ophthalmopathy from hyperthyroidism, a discovery set of about a hundred patients was enrolled, made up of 40 to 45 with ophthalmopathy and some 60 with stable hyperthyroidism. Following sample collection, hyperthyroidism patients were given methimazole at a starting dose of 30 mg daily, and ophthalmopathy patients were given high-dose intravenous methylprednisolone. In total, under 150 blood samples were TCR-sequenced: some 40 ophthalmopathy, some 75 hyperthyroidism and roughly 17 hyperthyroidism-to-ophthalmopathy patients.

Regarding this clonotype: Its antigen is unknown. Base qualities are missing; no much larger clone stands one base away.

Inclusive of the bounding cysteine and phenylalanine, the CDR3 is 10 residues long. Only CDR3 DNA remains: 30 bases, in frame from the first base. The junction carries 3 bases between V and J, which are trimmed by 2 bases and 8 bases respectively. CDR1 SNHLY and CDR2 FYNNEI were looked up in the germline V gene. Stable hyperthyroidism was defined as no progression to ophthalmopathy within 18 months of follow-up. Hyperthyroidism patients were newly diagnosed, were aged 18 to 65 years, and had a disease duration under 2 months. Anyone with other autoimmune diseases, uncontrolled infections, pregnancy or lactation was excluded from the study. Diagnosis was based on clinical symptoms, serum thyroxine, TRAb, thyroid ultrasound and orbital computed tomography. Ficoll-Paque density gradient centrifugation was used to isolate PBMCs from about 9.4 ml of fresh peripheral blood. Total RNA was extracted with Trizol reagent and quality-checked on an Agilent 2100 Bioanalyzer.

Results and caveats for the whole study, not just this receptor: In validation, the model predicted ophthalmopathy progression with more than 70% sensitivity and approximately 78% specificity; some 13 predicted patients were CT-confirmed with GO in a median of 6.5 months. The 13-signature model separated ophthalmopathy from stable hyperthyroidism with approximately 85% sensitivity and approximately 83% specificity in cross-validation, and 80%/75% in the test set. Most of the expanded thyroid clonotypes with a frequency above 0.001 were also detected in blood, and it was suggested that the thyroid immune response may be reflected by blood repertoires. No statistical method was used to set the sample size in advance, and the investigators knew which group each participant was assigned to.

TCR beta CDR3 regions were amplified from RNA transcripts for repertoire sequencing. A first-round RT-PCR used HTBI primers with the Qiagen OneStep RT-PCR kit, followed by a second-round multiplex PCR, size selection and purification. Sequencing of the libraries was carried out on an Illumina HiSeq2000 in paired-end mode with 100 bp reads. The original methods were these. Reads were processed with SOAPnuke, discarding reads with adapters, uncalled bases, mean Phred below 15, or no exact constant-primer or identifier match. COPE v1.2.5 was used to merge high-quality paired reads. Clonotypes were defined as unique nucleotide sequences and were aligned to IMGT TRB V, D and J references using MiTCR v1.1. Analysis was restricted to V-J combinations with a frequency above 0.0001, which covered 99.2% of repertoires. For each V-J combination, a TCR clonal expansion and chaos score was defined as F50 clonal expansion divided by the chaos observed in the TCRdist matrix. Welch's t-statistics and random forest were used to narrow the features down to about a dozen V-J combinations, which were then fed into a naive Bayes classifier. The Morisita-Horn index was used to measure how similar the thyroid and blood repertoires were. TCRdb handled the public reads itself, with Q25 trimming in fastp and clone calling in MiXCR, and kept productive beta chains. Each entry merges the rows of one CDR3 protein and shows their most common DNA and genes. TCRdb, not the original authors, processed these V and J calls. This sample lists about 620,000 distinct CDR3 sequences; 20% to 25% were detected once. Jointly, the top ten make up about 6.6% of the sample.

The receptor was isolated from a woman between 18 and 29 years old with stable Graves' hyperthyroidism. Some clones in this sample may be carry-over from other donors' samples. Donor details come from another sample of the same person, matched by shared clones. Rearrangement joined TRBV2 to TRBJ1-2; the D gene is unclear. Specimen: peripheral blood. Here is the DNA: TGTGCCAGCAGTGAACTGGGCTACACCTTC. It specifies CASSELGYTF.